The source of this T cell receptor (beta chain) is a study of technical replicates of blood from a few donors. The assay was immunoSEQ multiplex PCR, and TCRdb's table has in-frame clones only and misses some. The sample holds tens of thousands of clones, 96% seen once. This receptor was identified in a human donor in good health. Sequencing input: T cells isolated from PBMCs.

This CDR3 is CASRPRGSSVRGQETQYF. For the CDR3, the DNA is TGTGCCAGCCGACCTAGAGGGAGTAGTGTAAGAGGCCAAGAGACCCAGTACTTC. The chain joins TRBV19 to TRBJ2-5; possibly TRBD2 for D (5 bases). V lost 9 bases to trimming and J lost 1 base, with 27 bases between them. The germline V gene has CDR1 LNHDA and CDR2 SQIVND (reference sequence). The CDR3 runs to 18 residues.